Listed here are 25 T cell receptor beta chains from one sample, sequenced in a study of blood T cell repertoires in COVID-19. Sequencing used immunoSEQ multiplex PCR; TCRdb keeps in-frame clones, though not all of them. The sample contains approximately 85,000 clones, roughly nine tenths of which appear only once. Sequences were obtained from peripheral blood. The receptor source for this set is a man aged 50-59 years with acute or convalescent COVID-19.

The chain links TRBV25-1 to TRBJ2-2, with a weak D call TRBD1 (5 bases). Trimming took 5 bases from V and 3 from J, leaving 13 bases between them. This CDR3 has 15 amino acids. Per germline, CDR1 MGHDK and CDR2 SYGVNS. CDR3 in amino acids: CASSLQGSDTGELFF. CDR3 in DNA: TGTGCCAGCAGTCTTCAGGGAAGCGACACCGGGGAGCTGTTTTTT.

This chain connects TRBV9 to TRBJ1-2; a weak D match, TRBD1 (5 bases). The V and J ends lost 0 bases and 3 bases respectively, with 12 bases between them. In germline, CDR1 is SGDLS, CDR2 YYNGEE. The CDR3 is 15 residues long. The CDR3 loop reads CASSVGQGRYYGYTF. The CDR3 region has the DNA TGTGCCAGCAGCGTAGGCCAGGGAAGATACTATGGCTACACCTTC.

The chain recombines TRBV24-1 with TRBJ1-4; TRBD1 matches at 8 bases. From germline, CDR1 is KGHDR and CDR2 SFDVKD. The CDR3 totals 15 residues. Losses at the gene ends were 1 base for V and 8 bases for J; bases not matched to a gene: 5. CDR3 sequence: CATSDFGQGGEKLFF. In DNA, the CDR3 is TGTGCCACCAGTGATTTTGGACAGGGTGGCGAAAAACTGTTTTTT.

J is TRBJ2-3 and V is TRBV12-3 or TRBV12-4; the D gene is possibly TRBD2 (5 bases). V lost 5 bases and J lost 2, with 8 bases in between. The CDR3 extends over 13 amino acids. The CDR3 bases are TGTGCCAGCAGTAGCGGATACACAGATACGCAGTATTTT. Amino acids: CASSSGYTDTQYF.

This rearrangement joins TRBV6-1 to TRBJ2-7, with 8 bases identical to TRBD1. In germline, CDR1 is MNHNS, CDR2 SASEGT. V lost 1 base and J lost 3; bases outside the gene matches: 8. The CDR3 runs 16 residues. In nucleotides, the CDR3 is TGTGCCAGCAGTGAAGGAAAGGACAGGGACGTCTACGAGCAGTACTTC. As protein: CASSEGKDRDVYEQYF.

In this sample, this clone turned up a few times. V and J are TRBV24-1 and TRBJ1-4; TRBD1 agrees at 8 bases. Germline V gene sequence: CDR1 KGHDR, CDR2 SFDVKD. V was pared by 0 bases and J by 5 bases, with 7 bases of the junction left unmatched. This CDR3 contains 17 residues. The CDR3 here is CATSDLPTGAWNEKLFF. The CDR3 bases are TGTGCCACCAGTGATTTGCCGACAGGGGCCTGGAATGAAAAACTGTTTTTT.

The genes are TRBV4-3 and TRBJ2-3; 8 bases agree with TRBD1. This CDR3 has 16 amino acids. V lost 0 bases and J lost 7; bases outside the gene matches: 9. CDR1 and CDR2 (germline): LGHNA, YSLEER. CDR3 amino acids: CASSQDLAGGGYTQYF. The CDR3 bases are TGCGCCAGCAGCCAAGACCTGGCAGGGGGCGGTTATACGCAGTATTTT.

This chain connects TRBV9 to TRBJ2-1; 7 bases align to TRBD2. J lost 7 bases, V lost 0 bases, and 10 bases had no gene match. This CDR3 region has 16 residues. CDR1 and CDR2 (germline): SGDLS, YYNGEE. CDR3 sequence: CASSVGGGSSRNEQFF. The DNA for the CDR3 is TGTGCCAGCAGCGTAGGAGGCGGGAGTTCCCGTAATGAGCAGTTCTTC.

This clone was counted between two and nine times. This sequence joins TRBV12-3 or TRBV12-4 and TRBJ2-1; 10 bases map to TRBD1. This CDR3 is built from 12 residues. The V and J ends lost 5 bases and 9 bases, in that order; junction bases with no gene match: 1. The CDR3 nucleotides read TGTGCCAGCAGTGGACAGGGGGGTGAGCAGTTCTTC. Amino acids: CASSGQGGEQFF.

This rearrangement joins TRBV10-2 to TRBJ2-7; 7 positions agree with TRBD2. V was pared by 6 bases and J by 0 bases, with 2 bases of the junction left unmatched. CDR3 length: 13 residues. Germline-derived CDR1 and CDR2 are WSHSY and SAAADI. For the CDR3, the DNA is TGCGCCAGCAGGGGAGGGAGCTCCTACGAGCAGTACGTC. Its translation: CASRGGSSYEQYV.

Comments on this clone: The same CDR3 arises from other DNA sequences in this sample as well. The rearrangement joins TRBV19 to TRBJ1-1; D unclear. Between the trimmed V and J ends, which lost 1 base and 0 bases, there was a span of 3 bases. The CDR3 totals 13 residues. Germline V gene data show CDR1 as LNHDA and CDR2 as SQIVND (reference sequence). CDR3 region: CASSIGVNTEAFF. The CDR3 nucleotides are TGTGCCAGTAGTATAGGAGTGAACACTGAAGCTTTCTTT.

The chain recombines TRBV30 with TRBJ1-5, with 9 nucleotides matching TRBD1. This CDR3 has 13 residues. Germline loops: CDR1 GTSNPN, CDR2 SVGIG (reference sequence). V lost 5 bases and J lost 6; bases outside the gene matches: 5. CDR3 sequence: CAWGQGTGQPQHF. CDR3 in DNA: TGTGCCTGGGGACAGGGGACTGGTCAGCCCCAGCATTTT.

Only one count was recorded for this clone. The V and J genes are TRBV11-3 and TRBJ2-3; 7 bases are a match to TRBD2. The V and J ends lost 5 bases and 2 bases, in that order; junction bases with no gene match: 10. The CDR3 length is 16 residues. Germline V CDR1 and CDR2: SGHNT, YENEEA. Written as DNA, the CDR3 is TGTGCCAGCAGCAAATCCAGCGGGGCCCTCACAGATACGCAGTATTTT. Its protein is CASSKSSGALTDTQYF.

The chain uses TRBV19 and TRBJ2-7; a possible D gene is TRBD1 (6 bases). The ends were cut back, 5 bases at V and 1 base at J, with 12 bases in the middle. This CDR3 has 14 residues. CDR1 LNHDA and CDR2 SQIVND come from the germline V gene (reference sequence). The CDR3 protein is CASSERTASYEQYF. The DNA of the CDR3 is TGTGCCAGTAGTGAAAGGACAGCGTCCTACGAGCAGTACTTC.

The chain carries TRBV7-2 and TRBJ2-4; TRBD2 is a possible D gene (5 bases). The V gene lost 2 bases and the J gene lost 4 bases, with 15 bases spanning the gap. CDR1 and CDR2 from the germline V gene are SGHTA and FQGNSA. This CDR3 region has 16 residues. This chain's CDR3 is CASSLIRESEKNIQYF. CDR3 DNA: TGTGCCAGCAGCTTAATCCGGGAATCCGAGAAAAACATTCAGTACTTC.

This sequence joins TRBV6-5 and TRBJ1-5; no clear D gene. V dropped 6 bases and J dropped 1 base, with 13 bases sitting between them. The CDR3 totals 15 residues. CDR1 and CDR2 (germline): MNHEY, SVGAGI. CDR3 sequence reads: CASRAEGVSNQPQHF. The DNA of the CDR3 is TGTGCCAGCAGAGCCGAGGGTGTAAGCAATCAGCCCCAGCATTTT.

V gene TRBV27 combines with J gene TRBJ2-3; 9 bases fit TRBD1. Germline V gene data show CDR1 as MNHEY and CDR2 as SMNVEV (reference sequence). The CDR3 has 19 amino acids. V shed 4 bases and J 6 bases; nucleotides not matched to a gene: 20. CDR3 bases: TGTGCCAGCAGTTCGCAACCCTTCCCGGGACAGGGATTGGAGGATACGCAGTATTTT. Translated: CASSSQPFPGQGLEDTQYF.

The chain has TRBV11-2 and TRBJ2-3; D gene unclear. The CDR3 is 16 amino acids. Germline V CDR1 and CDR2: SGHAT, FQNNGV. The V gene lost 2 bases and the J gene lost 2 bases, with 14 bases spanning the gap. The CDR3 DNA reads as TGTGCCAGCAGCTTAATGGCCCAATCTTCCACAGATACGCAGTATTTT. It translates to CASSLMAQSSTDTQYF. Combining the CDR3 with reference TRBV11-2 and TRBJ2-3 gives the whole variable domain EAGVAQSPRYKIIEKRQSVAFWCNPISGHATLYWYQQILGQGPKLLIQFQNNGVVDDSQLPKDRFSAERLKGVDSTLKIQPAKLEDSAVYLCASSLMAQSSTDTQYFGPGTRLTVL.

V is TRBV18 and J is TRBJ1-1; D may be TRBD1 (6 bases). Trimming removed 3 bases from V and 3 bases from J, with 11 bases in between. This CDR3 is 14 amino acids long. Germline V gene data show CDR1 as KGHSH and CDR2 as LQKENI. In DNA form, the CDR3 reads TGTGCCAGCTCACCTTCAGGACAGTACACTGAAGCTTTCTTT. This sequence encodes CASSPSGQYTEAFF.

The chain employs TRBV5-1 and TRBJ2-5, with D perhaps matching TRBD2 (6 bases). Trimming took off 3 bases at V and 2 bases at J, with 14 bases between the two ends. Germline CDR1 is SGHRS and CDR2 is YFSETQ. The CDR3 consists of 15 residues. The CDR3 loop is CASSSTAGLQETQYF. The CDR3 nucleotides read TGCGCCAGCAGCTCAACAGCGGGCCTACAAGAGACCCAGTACTTC.

The chain links TRBV6-1 to TRBJ2-5; the D gene is possibly TRBD2 (6 bases). Germline V CDR1 and CDR2: MNHNS, SASEGT. V lost 3 bases to trimming and J lost 4 bases, with 12 bases between them. The CDR3 length is 14 residues. DNA for the CDR3: TGTGCCAGCAGTGAGGAGCGGGCGTCAGAGACCCAGTACTTC. This encodes CASSEERASETQYF.

This rearrangement joins TRBV5-1 to TRBJ2-1, with TRBD1 matching 10 bases. J gave up 2 bases and V 4 bases, and 3 bases lay outside the gene matches. Germline values: CDR1 SGHRS, CDR2 YFSETQ. This CDR3 contains 15 residues. The CDR3 DNA follows: TGCGCCAGCAGCGTCGGACAGGGGGCCTACAATGAGCAGTTCTTC. Translating gives CASSVGQGAYNEQFF.

CDR3 in amino acids: CASTPNSGANVLTF. CDR3 DNA sequence: TGTGCCAGCACCCCAAACTCTGGGGCCAACGTCCTGACTTTC. The V and J genes are TRBV6-5 and TRBJ2-6; D not certain. CDR3 size: 14 residues. The germline CDR1 and CDR2 sequences are MNHEY and SVGAGI. The V gene lost 7 bases and the J gene lost 0 bases, with 7 bases spanning the gap.

The chain recombines TRBV7-9 with TRBJ2-5, with D maybe TRBD1 (6 bases). Looked up from germline, CDR1 is SEHNR and CDR2 is FQNEAQ (reference sequence). This CDR3 spans 13 amino acids. Trimming stripped 1 base from V and 5 bases from J, with 8 bases between. CDR3 nucleotide sequence: TGTGCCAGCAGCTTAGACAGGGTGGAGACCCAGTACTTC. Translating it yields CASSLDRVETQYF.

The V call is TRBV19, the J call TRBJ1-2; D gene ambiguous. The germline gives CDR1 LNHDA, CDR2 SQIVND (reference sequence). CDR3 length: 13 residues. V dropped 5 bases and J dropped 8 bases, with 15 bases sitting between them. CDR3 sequence (DNA): TGTGCCAGTAGTCGTCCGGGAGTTGGCGGCTACACCTTC. Residues: CASSRPGVGGYTF.